Below, 2 T cell receptor delta chains from the same sample are listed, as sequenced in a study of γδ T cells in repeated Plasmodium falciparum infection. TCRdb re-processed the multiplex PCR reads via CATT. Of 85,000 to 95,000 delta-chain clones in the sample, more than 1.4% are singletons; the top ten hold just under 9%. Flow sorting of PBMC yielded separate Vgamma9/Vdelta2+ and Vdelta2-negative gammadelta T cell populations for bulk repertoire analysis. The sequencing input was gamma-delta T cells from blood. The receptors were gathered from a pool of human donors (malaria-infected and uninfected, not separated).

A remark on this clone: A read error is the likely source, as a far larger clone sits one nucleotide away. The sample holds other DNA sequences that translate to the same CDR3. The chain recombines TRDV3 with TRDJ1, with TRDD3 identical over 11 bases. After removal of 1 base from V and 7 bases from J, the junction contained 11 bases not matched to a gene. The CDR3 consists of 15 residues. The germline V gene encodes CDR1 TVYSNPD and CDR2 GDNSRS (reference sequence). The CDR3 sequence: CAFNFNWGIKSKLIF. For the CDR3, the DNA is TGTGCCTTTAATTTCAACTGGGGGATAAAAAGTAAACTCATCTTT.

Regarding this clone: This DNA's translation differs at residue 3 from TCRdb's protein, which comes from a much larger clone; a read error is likely, and the protein shown is translated from the DNA. The chain recombines TRDV2 with TRDJ2; 10 bases are a match to TRDD3. Here the J gene was assigned by germline matching of the DNA, as TCRdb has none. The CDR3 covers 16 residues. CDR1 and CDR2 from the germline V gene are GEAIGNYY and EKD. CDR3 sequence: CASDTGGIRGTAQLFF. CDR3 nucleotides: TGTGCCAGTGACACCGGGGGGATACGAGGGACAGCACAACTCTTCTTT.